These 5 T cell receptor beta chains were all obtained from the same sample, sequenced in a study of cytomegalovirus exposure and HLA in healthy donors. Both 60 Vbeta primers and 13 Jbeta primers went into the PCR. TCRdb keeps only in-frame clones here, not all; method: immunoSEQ multiplex PCR. The sample lists about 81,000 clones; over 80% were seen once. Sequencing used PBMCs. Receptors were obtained from a man between 18 and 35 years old in good health and CMV-seronegative.

Comments on this clone: An end of the junction differs from the germline gene, which may be a read error. The genes are TRBV19 and TRBJ2-4; D not resolved. Germline values: CDR1 LNHDA, CDR2 SQIVND (reference sequence). CDR3 size: 17 residues. DNA of the CDR3: TGTGCCAGTAATATAGATTTAGCCAGACTAGCCAAAAACATTCAGTACTTC. Its protein is CASNIDLARLAKNIQYF.

This clone was counted once. This chain links TRBV6-5 with TRBJ1-4, with 8 nucleotides matching TRBD1. This CDR3 has 14 amino acids. In germline, CDR1 is MNHEY, CDR2 SVGAGI. Trimming removed 5 bases from V and 6 bases from J; junction bases left unmatched: 5. The CDR3 DNA sequence: TGTGCCAGCAGTCTACAGGGGGGAGATGAAAAACTGTTTTTT. Amino acids: CASSLQGGDEKLFF.

V and J are TRBV9 and TRBJ2-2, with 8 bases aligning to TRBD2. The CDR3 totals 15 residues. Germline CDR1 is SGDLS and CDR2 is YYNGEE. V lost 0 bases to trimming and J lost 6 bases; unmatched junction nucleotides: 4. The CDR3, as DNA: TGTGCCAGCAGCGTAGGGACTAGCATTGCCGGGGAGCTGTTTTTT. Translation: CASSVGTSIAGELFF.

This rearrangement joins TRBV6-5 to TRBJ2-5, with TRBD2 matching 8 bases. The CDR3 sequence is 13 residues long. With 6 bases clipped from V and 5 bases from J, the junction kept 5 bases outside the gene matches. CDR1 is MNHEY, CDR2 SVGAGI, per germline. CDR3: CASRLAGGETQYF. As DNA, the CDR3 is TGTGCCAGCAGGCTAGCGGGCGGTGAGACCCAGTACTTC.

This chain connects TRBV11-2 to TRBJ2-1; maybe TRBD1 (6 bases). Per germline, CDR1 SGHAT and CDR2 FQNNGV. The CDR3 covers 13 residues. With 3 bases removed from V and 5 bases from J, the gap between germline ends came to 8 bases. The CDR3 reads CASSFDRNNEQFF. The CDR3 nucleotides are TGTGCCAGCAGCTTCGACAGGAACAATGAGCAGTTCTTC.